This is a list of T cell receptor beta chains from one sample in a study of T-cell reconstitution after alpha-beta-depleted transplantation in children. Using its own MiXCR run on the PCR reads, TCRdb lists one record per CDR3 protein. The sample yields fewer than 1 million distinct CDR3 sequences, around 15% seen once. Specimen: PBMCs, mostly from graft donor cells, collected 360 days after TCRalphabeta/CD19-depleted stem cell transplant. These receptors were collected from a male patient between 10 and 17 years old who had a stem cell transplant for acute lymphoblastic leukemia, so the T cells may come from the graft donor. The CDR3 runs from the conserved cysteine through the conserved F or W. Each record gives: clone size, D gene, V gene, J gene, CDR3 protein, CDR3 DNA. A D gene is named only where the DNA matches it firmly. A clone size is listed for some rows: how often the clone was seen (once, few, many), or a class if it is expanded.

size: .; D: TRBD2; V: TRBV4-1; J: TRBJ2-3; CDR3: CASSQNLLAATQYF; DNA: TGCGCCAGCAGCCAGAACCTACTAGCGGCTACGCAGTATTTT
size: few; D: .; V: TRBV6-2/TRBV6-3; J: TRBJ1-5; CDR3: CASTGPGGPQHF; DNA: TGTGCCAGCACGGGTCCAGGTGGGCCCCAGCATTTT
size: few; D: TRBD2; V: TRBV4-1; J: TRBJ2-1; CDR3: CASSYRTSGINNEQFF; DNA: TGCGCCAGCAGCTACAGGACTAGCGGGATTAACAATGAGCAGTTCTTC
size: many; D: TRBD2; V: TRBV7-2; J: TRBJ2-1; CDR3: CASSLVAGVAYNEQFF; DNA: TGTGCCAGCAGCTTAGTGGCGGGAGTTGCCTACAATGAGCAGTTCTTC
size: .; D: TRBD2; V: TRBV6-4; J: TRBJ2-1; CDR3: CASSSGLAGTHNEQFF; DNA: TGTGCCAGCAGCTCTGGACTAGCGGGCACTCACAATGAGCAGTTCTTC
size: few; D: .; V: TRBV4-2; J: TRBJ2-1; CDR3: CASSQEEPSRRSPWNEQFF; DNA: TGTGCCAGCAGCCAAGAGGAGCCCTCACGCAGGAGCCCCTGGAATGAGCAGTTCTTC
size: few; D: TRBD2; V: TRBV7-2; J: TRBJ2-2; CDR3: CASSSRGGKRTSGSNTGELFF; DNA: TGTGCCAGCAGCTCCCGTGGAGGGAAGCGGACTAGCGGTTCGAACACCGGGGAGCTGTTTTTT
size: few; D: TRBD2; V: TRBV5-1; J: TRBJ2-3; CDR3: CASTPGGLAETDTQYF; DNA: TGCGCCAGCACCCCAGGGGGACTAGCGGAAACAGATACGCAGTATTTT
size: many; D: TRBD1; V: TRBV5-1; J: TRBJ2-7; CDR3: CASSLRTGGSYEQYF; DNA: TGCGCCAGCAGCCTCCGGACAGGGGGATCCTACGAGCAGTACTTC
size: few; D: TRBD2; V: TRBV12-3/TRBV12-4; J: TRBJ2-1; CDR3: CASTISGTSYNEQFF; DNA: TGTGCCAGCACCATTAGCGGGACCTCCTACAATGAGCAGTTCTTC
size: .; D: TRBD1; V: TRBV20-1; J: TRBJ1-1; CDR3: CSARRQGAVNTEAFF; DNA: TGCAGTGCTCGAAGACAGGGGGCAGTGAACACTGAAGCTTTCTTT
size: few; D: TRBD2; V: TRBV12-3/TRBV12-4; J: TRBJ2-5; CDR3: CASSPSSGERGAVQETQYF; DNA: TGTGCCAGCAGTCCATCCTCAGGGGAGCGGGGGGCAGTCCAAGAGACCCAGTACTTC
size: few; D: TRBD1; V: TRBV4-1; J: TRBJ2-2; CDR3: CASSQGGRQGWTAGELFF; DNA: TGCGCCAGCAGCCAAGGCGGACGACAGGGGTGGACGGCCGGGGAGCTGTTTTTT